This entry is about one T cell receptor beta chain. Its matching antigen is unknown. Sequence at one end of the junction differs from germline and may be a read error. The CDR3 has 14 amino acids. Germline V gene sequence: CDR1 SGHAT, CDR2 FQNNGV. This record comes from a study of blood T cells in healthy people across ages. Findings and limits, study-wide: Compared with aged donors, long-lived donors showed fewer expanded clones, suggesting selection. As age increased, TCR beta diversity per million T cells fell in a roughly linear fashion.

Primers used in a second PCR of roughly 6 to 12 cycles were a sample-barcoded 5' primer and a J-beta primer mix. With 12 random nucleotides, a template-switch adaptor tagged each individual cDNA molecule. From the 5' RACE reads, TCRdb called clonotypes with MiXCR, one entry per CDR3 protein. The data show over 600,000 distinct CDR3 sequences, 35% to 50% seen once. The sequence came from a man older than 75 in good health. The specimen was blood. The chain carries TRBV11-2 and TRBJ2-7; D is ambiguous. The CDR3 DNA is TGTGCCAGCAGCGTAGACCCCGATTCCTACGAGCAGTACTTC. Translated: CASSVDPDSYEQYF.